Sequencing of this TCR beta chain was carried out in a study of cytomegalovirus exposure and HLA in healthy donors. Study outcomes and limitations: Rare sequences made up most TCRs, while some public TCRs were found in many donors. Apart from CMV serostatus, no immune exposure information was available. Segments of the TCR beta V type were, in most cases, productive about 90% or about 30% of the time in an earlier analysis.

Participants comprised healthy donors of bone marrow. Both 60 Vbeta primers and 13 Jbeta primers went into the PCR. TCRdb's table, derived via immunoSEQ multiplex PCR, lists solely in-frame clones and lacks some. The table records around 110,000 clones, more than 70% of them present only once. Turning to this clone: Its antigen remains unidentified.

The sequence was obtained from a man younger than 35 in good health and CMV-seronegative. The sequenced sample was PBMCs.

The CDR3 sequence is CASSIYYQGPNTEAFF. CDR3 sequence (DNA): TGTGCCAGTAGTATTTATTATCAGGGGCCGAACACTGAAGCTTTCTTT. This chain connects TRBV19 to TRBJ1-1; TRBD1 might be the D (6 bases). V lost 3 bases, J lost 1 base, and 15 bases lay in between. CDR1 is LNHDA and CDR2 is SQIVND in the germline V gene (reference sequence). The CDR3 has 16 amino acids. The whole variable domain, filled in from reference TRBV19 and TRBJ1-1, reads DGGITQSPKYLFRKEGQNVTLSCEQNLNHDAMYWYRQDPGQGLRLIYYSQIVNDFQKGDIAEGYSVSREKKESFPLTVTSAQKNPTAFYLCASSIYYQGPNTEAFFGQGTRLTVV.